This T cell receptor beta chain was identified in a study of T cells in narcolepsy. Across the study: Patients with NT1 or NT2 and healthy control donors were enrolled.

Sequencing used immunoSEQ multiplex PCR; TCRdb keeps in-frame clones, though not all of them. The table lists about 33,000 clones, 75% to 90% of them singletons, with roughly 1.2% in the top ten. The study's findings and limits: Autoreactive clonotypes reportedly recurred in blood of same and different patients, not controls. Autoreactive HCRT-specific and TRIB2-specific clonotypes were marked in same-patient CSF-versus-blood CD4+ comparisons.

To note about this clone: Antigen: not known.

Sequenced input: CD45RA- memory CD4+ T cells from PBMCs. The clonotype was recovered from a human donor with narcolepsy.

CDR3 nucleotides: TGTGCCTCCCAGCAGGGGGCATCGAACACTGAAGCTTTCTTT. Amino acid sequence: CASQQGASNTEAFF. This chain joins TRBV10-3 and TRBJ1-1; 8 bases are a match to TRBD1. Germline V gene data show CDR1 as ENHRY and CDR2 as SYGVKD. This CDR3 is built from 14 residues. Trimming cost V 11 bases and J 1 base; bases outside gene matches: 9.